This T cell receptor beta chain was captured by sequencing in a study of identical twins. TCRdb itself ran the 5' RACE reads through MiXCR, one entry per CDR3 protein. The sample has approximately 300,000 distinct CDR3 sequences, roughly 9% seen once. The germline V gene encodes CDR1 SQVTM and CDR2 ANQGSEA. This CDR3 region has 15 residues. V lost 0 bases to trimming and J lost 2 bases; unmatched junction nucleotides: 6. A further study also used this sample, focusing on yellow fever vaccine responses in identical twins.

The clonotype comes from a woman aged 18-35 years in good health. Sequenced sample: CD8+ T cells sorted from blood. The rearrangement links TRBV29-1 to TRBJ1-1; 7 positions agree with TRBD1. CDR3: CSVEDRNRGNTEAFF. In DNA form, the CDR3 reads TGCAGCGTTGAAGACAGGAACAGGGGAAACACTGAAGCTTTCTTT.